This T cell receptor beta chain comes out of a study of vaccination effects on CD4 cells after COVID-19. Here immunoSEQ multiplex PCR was the method, and the copy in TCRdb shows in-frame clones only, minus some. The table records tens of thousands of clones, 65% to 85% of them present only once. Within the ViraFEST assay, antigen-specific CD4+ T cells underwent expansion with viral peptide pools prior to sequencing. Culturing for 10 to 11 days preceded CD4+ T cell isolation. Nucleocapsid antibodies stayed negative before and after vaccination, showing no earlier SARS-CoV-2 infection. With approximately 9.6 ug/ml peptides and around 9.6 IU/ml IL-2, fewer than 2.5 million PBMC per well were cultured. In the case of this clone: The target antigen is unknown.

Study-wide results and caveats: The authors studied few convalescent patients and collected no early post-infection timepoints.

The CDR3 sequence is 14 residues long. Per the germline V gene, CDR1 is SGHTA and CDR2 is FQGNSA. Unmatched junction bases numbered 7, after V lost 5 bases and J lost 5 bases. This TCR derives from a human donor who received a COVID-19 vaccine. Sequencing was performed on CD4+ T cells from PBMCs cultured with HCoV-NL63 spike peptides, taken before COVID-19 vaccination. V gene TRBV7-2 combines with J gene TRBJ2-5; 8 bases match TRBD2. Here the CDR3 reads CASSLPRGVETQYF. The CDR3 region has the DNA TGTGCCAGCAGCCTACCGCGGGGGGTTGAGACCCAGTACTTC.